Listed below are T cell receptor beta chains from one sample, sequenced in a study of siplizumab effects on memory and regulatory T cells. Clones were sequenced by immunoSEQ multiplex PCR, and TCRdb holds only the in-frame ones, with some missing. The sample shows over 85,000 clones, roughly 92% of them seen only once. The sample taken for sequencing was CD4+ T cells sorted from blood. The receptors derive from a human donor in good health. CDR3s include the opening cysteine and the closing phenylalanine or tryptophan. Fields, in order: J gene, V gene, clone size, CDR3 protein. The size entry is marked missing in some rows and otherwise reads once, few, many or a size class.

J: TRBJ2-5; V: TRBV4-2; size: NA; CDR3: CASSQKRTSGSGETQYF
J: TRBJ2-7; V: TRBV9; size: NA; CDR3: CASSVGSGGIGYEQYF
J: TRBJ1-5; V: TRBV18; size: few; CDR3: CASSPPGDQPQHF
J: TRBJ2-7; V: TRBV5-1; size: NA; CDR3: CASSLSGTADYEQYF
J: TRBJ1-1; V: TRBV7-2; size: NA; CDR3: CASSFTRTEAFF
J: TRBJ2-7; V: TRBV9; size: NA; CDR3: CASSVATGRGDEQYF
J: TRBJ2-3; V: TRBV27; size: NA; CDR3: CASMTWGTDTQYF
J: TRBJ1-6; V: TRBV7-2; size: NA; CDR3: CASSPPVPSALHF
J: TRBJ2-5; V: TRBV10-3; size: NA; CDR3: CAIRGGETQYF
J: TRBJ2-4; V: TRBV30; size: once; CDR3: CAWSVRPNENIQYF
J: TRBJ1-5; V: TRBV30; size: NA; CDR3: CAWSVSSASNQPQHF
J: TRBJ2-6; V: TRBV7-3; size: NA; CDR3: CASSLSSGANVLTF
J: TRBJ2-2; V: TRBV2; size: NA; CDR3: CASSPDRGTGELFF
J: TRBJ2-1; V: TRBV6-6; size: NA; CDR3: CASSYYAGTSFDEQFF
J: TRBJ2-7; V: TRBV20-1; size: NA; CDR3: CSARGSYEQYF
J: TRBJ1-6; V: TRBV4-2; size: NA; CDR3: CASSQEPARQGYSPLHF
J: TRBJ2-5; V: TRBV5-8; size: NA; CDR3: CASSTQGAKVTQYF
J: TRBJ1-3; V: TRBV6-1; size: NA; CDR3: CASSLPGTGNTIYF
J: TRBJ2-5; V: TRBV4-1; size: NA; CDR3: CASSAGSQETQYF
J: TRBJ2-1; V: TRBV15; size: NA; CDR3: CATSTLAGSEQFF
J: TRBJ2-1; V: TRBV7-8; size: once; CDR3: CASSLGQYNEQFF
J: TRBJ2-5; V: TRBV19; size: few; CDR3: CASRAGETQYF
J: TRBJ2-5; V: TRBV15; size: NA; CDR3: CVTGVALKETQYF
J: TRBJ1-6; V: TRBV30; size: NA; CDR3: CAWNSGSSYNSPLHF
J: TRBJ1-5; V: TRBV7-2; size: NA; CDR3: CASSLVSPLDNQPQHF
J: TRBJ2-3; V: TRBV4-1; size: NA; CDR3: CASSQVFTSGGLWPDTQYF
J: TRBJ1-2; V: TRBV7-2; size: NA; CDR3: CASSLGPGYGYTF
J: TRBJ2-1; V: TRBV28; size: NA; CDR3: CASRNHPSGTYNEQFF
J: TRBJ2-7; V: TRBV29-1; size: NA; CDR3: CSVELRARLGEQYF